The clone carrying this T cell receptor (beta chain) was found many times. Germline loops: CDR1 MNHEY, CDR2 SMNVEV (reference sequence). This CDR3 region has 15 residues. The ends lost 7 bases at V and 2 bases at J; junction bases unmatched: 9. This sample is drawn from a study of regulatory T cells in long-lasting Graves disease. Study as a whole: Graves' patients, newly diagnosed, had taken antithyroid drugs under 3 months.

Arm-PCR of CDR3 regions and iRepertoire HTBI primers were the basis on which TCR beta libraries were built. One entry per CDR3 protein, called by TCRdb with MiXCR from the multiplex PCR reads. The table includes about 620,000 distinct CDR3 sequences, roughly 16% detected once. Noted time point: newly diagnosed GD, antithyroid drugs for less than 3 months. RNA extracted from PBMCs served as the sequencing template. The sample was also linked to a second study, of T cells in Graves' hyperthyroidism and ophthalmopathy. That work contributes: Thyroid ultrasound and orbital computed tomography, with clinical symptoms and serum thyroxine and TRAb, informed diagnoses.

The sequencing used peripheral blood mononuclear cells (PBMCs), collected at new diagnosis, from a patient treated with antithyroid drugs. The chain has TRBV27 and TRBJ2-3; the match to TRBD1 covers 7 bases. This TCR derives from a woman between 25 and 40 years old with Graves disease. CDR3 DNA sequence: TGTGCCAGCATGTACAGGGGTAGGGTCACAGATACGCAGTATTTT. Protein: CASMYRGRVTDTQYF.